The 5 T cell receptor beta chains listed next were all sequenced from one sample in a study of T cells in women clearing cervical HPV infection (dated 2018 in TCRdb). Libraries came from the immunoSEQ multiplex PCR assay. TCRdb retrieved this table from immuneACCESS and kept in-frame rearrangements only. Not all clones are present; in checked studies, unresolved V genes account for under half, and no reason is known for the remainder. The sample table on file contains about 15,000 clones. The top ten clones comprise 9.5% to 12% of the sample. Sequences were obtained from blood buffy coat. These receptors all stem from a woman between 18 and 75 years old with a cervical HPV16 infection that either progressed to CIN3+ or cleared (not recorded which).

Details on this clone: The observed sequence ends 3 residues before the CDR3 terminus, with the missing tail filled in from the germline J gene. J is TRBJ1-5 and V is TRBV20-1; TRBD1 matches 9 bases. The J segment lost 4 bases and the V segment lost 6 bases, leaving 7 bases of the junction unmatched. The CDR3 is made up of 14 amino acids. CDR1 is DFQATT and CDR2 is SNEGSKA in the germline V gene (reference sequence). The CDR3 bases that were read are TGCAGTGCGAACCGGGACAGGGAGAATCAGCCC. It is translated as CSANRDRENQP. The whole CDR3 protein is CSANRDRENQPQHF.

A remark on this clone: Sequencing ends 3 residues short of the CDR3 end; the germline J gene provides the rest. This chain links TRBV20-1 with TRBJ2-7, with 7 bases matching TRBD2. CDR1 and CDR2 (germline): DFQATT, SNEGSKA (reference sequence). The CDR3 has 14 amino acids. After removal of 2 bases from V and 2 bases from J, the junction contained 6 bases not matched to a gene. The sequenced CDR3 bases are TGCAGTGCTAGACCCGGACTAGAAACCTACGAG. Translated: CSARPGLETYE. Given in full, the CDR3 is CSARPGLETYEQYF.

CDR3 DNA, as far as it was read: TGCAGTGCGTTAGAAGGGACAGTGACCGAAAAA. Residues: CSALEGTVTEK. The entire CDR3 sequence reads CSALEGTVTEKLFF. This chain links TRBV20-1 with TRBJ1-4; 7 nucleotides agree with TRBD1. The read gets to within 3 residues of the CDR3 end, and the germline J gene fills in the rest. Germline V CDR1 and CDR2: DFQATT, SNEGSKA (reference sequence). This CDR3 region has 14 residues. V shed 6 bases and J 8 bases; nucleotides not matched to a gene: 12.

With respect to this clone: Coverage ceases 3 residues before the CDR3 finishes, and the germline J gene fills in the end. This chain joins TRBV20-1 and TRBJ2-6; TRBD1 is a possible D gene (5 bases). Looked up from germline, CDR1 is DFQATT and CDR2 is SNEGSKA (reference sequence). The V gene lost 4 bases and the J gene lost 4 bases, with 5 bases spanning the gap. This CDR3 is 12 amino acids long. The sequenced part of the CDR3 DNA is TGCAGTGCTAACAGGGGGGCCAACGTC. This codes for CSANRGANV. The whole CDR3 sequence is CSANRGANVLTF.

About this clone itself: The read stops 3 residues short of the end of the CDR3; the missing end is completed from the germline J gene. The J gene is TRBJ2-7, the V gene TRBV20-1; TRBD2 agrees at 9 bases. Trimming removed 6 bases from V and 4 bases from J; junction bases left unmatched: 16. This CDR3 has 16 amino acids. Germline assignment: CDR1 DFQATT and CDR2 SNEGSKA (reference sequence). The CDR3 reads CSAQTGPTSGSYEQYF. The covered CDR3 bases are TGCAGTGCACAAACAGGACCCACTAGCGGGTCTTACGAG.